This TCR beta chain was recovered during a study of T cells after yellow fever vaccination (dated by TCRdb to between 2018 and 2020). Regarding the research as a whole: The SMART-Seq v4 Ultra Low Input RNA kit was used to prepare libraries from fractions with low cell numbers. The cohort comprised two healthy male donors, one aged 18 to 29 and one aged 30 to 39 years. Bulk PBMC replicates and cell subsets were isolated from blood drawn at multiple timepoints before and after both primary and secondary immunization. Bulk TCR alpha and beta repertoires were sequenced longitudinally to track T-cell clones before and after primary and booster YFV17D yellow fever vaccination.

Overall study outcomes, separate from this receptor: Because abundant contaminating clonotypes from the bulk population could be contained in FACS-sorted repertoires, computational filtering was required. After the booster, most of the clones that had expanded following primary vaccination were detected again (almost 98% of CD4 and 88% of CD8), which suggests that memory was broadly maintained. Because the study included only two donors, the extent to which the findings can be generalized is limited. A small share of clonotypes was detected in both CD4 and CD8 compartments, with the overlap likely arising from convergent recombination. The secondary T-cell response was found to be weaker but faster than the primary response, with a peak reached on day 5 rather than on day 15.

Worth noting for this clonotype: Its antigen is still unknown. No clone much larger than this one lies a single base away; base qualities are absent.

The germline V gene encodes CDR1 MGHRA and CDR2 YSYEKL. Including cysteine and phenylalanine, the CDR3 has 16 amino acids. Only the CDR3 DNA is retained, 48 bases long and in frame from the first base. Ends trimmed: V by 4 bases, J by 4 bases; bases unmatched to a gene: 7. TCR cDNA was synthesized by 5'RACE template switching, through which a universal primer site and unique molecular identifiers were introduced. Priming of cDNA synthesis was performed from both the TCR alpha and TCR beta constant segments. Libraries were amplified in two PCR steps, with sample barcodes and sequencing adapters added in the second step. Sequencing of libraries was done on Illumina HiSeq 2500 (2x100 bp) or NovaSeq (2x150 bp). On the study's bioinformatics: MIGEC was used to demultiplex reads and collapse the reads into UMI consensus sequences, and MiXCR was used for V(D)J alignment. Clonotypes responding to the vaccine were identified with edgeR on replicate PBMC samples, with the criteria of FDR below 0.01 and a log2 fold change above 5 up to day 15. Each bulk clonotype received a CD4 or CD8 identity based on whether the sequenced CD4 or CD8 repertoire contained that clonotype at higher abundance. TCRdb cleaned the public reads at Q25 with fastp, built clones with MiXCR and kept in-frame beta chains. Records with the same CDR3 protein are collapsed into one entry carrying the most frequent genes and DNA. Here the V and J calls rest on TCRdb's processing, not on the authors' analysis. Here the sample has around 400,000 distinct CDR3 sequences; 9.5% to 13% occur a single time. About 17% of the sample rests with the top ten.

Reading the label with the study, this specimen's treatment or condition is: live attenuated yellow fever vaccine strain. Two biological replicates of bulk PBMCs were collected at each blood-draw timepoint. A standard Ficoll-Paque protocol was used to isolate PBMCs from peripheral blood. TriZol was used to extract RNA from bulk PBMCs, CD4 and CD8 fractions, and dextramer-positive and dextramer-negative fractions. Sequences were derived from PBMCs, sampled on the day of the first yellow fever vaccination. In this chain, TRBV4-1 is recombined with TRBJ1-5, and 10 bases in between align with TRBD1. This receptor was identified in a man aged 18 to 35 who received the YFV17D yellow fever vaccine. This receptor has the CDR3 CASSPFGTGENQPQHF. The sequenced DNA is TGCGCCAGCAGCCCATTCGGGACAGGGGAAAATCAGCCCCAGCATTTT.